The 30 T cell receptor beta chains listed next were all sequenced from one sample in a study of T-cell reconstitution after alpha-beta-depleted transplantation in children. Unique molecular identifiers featured in how the TCRbeta library was prepared. TCRdb ran MiXCR on the PCR reads and lists one entry per CDR3 protein. The table includes approximately 300,000 distinct CDR3 sequences, more than 9% detected once. The specimen was peripheral blood, collected 180 days after TCRalphabeta/CD19-depleted stem cell transplant. The receptors were sampled from a male patient under 10 years old who had a stem cell transplant for chronic granulomatous disease, so the T cells may come from the graft donor.

This chain links TRBV7-2 with TRBJ2-2, with a tentative D call TRBD2 (5 bases). There are 15 residues in the CDR3. Germline V gene data show CDR1 as SGHTA and CDR2 as FQGNSA. Trimming left V 5 bases short and J 4 bases short, with 14 bases between. CDR3 bases: TGTGCCAGCAGCGAGTCGGGAACTCGCACCGGGGAGCTGTTTTTT. This encodes CASSESGTRTGELFF. Combining the CDR3 with reference TRBV7-2 and TRBJ2-2 gives the whole variable domain GAGVSQSPSNKVTEKGKDVELRCDPISGHTALYWYRQSLGQGLEFLIYFQGNSAPDKSGLPSDRFSAERTGGSVSTLTIQRTQQEDSAVYLCASSESGTRTGELFFGEGSRLTVL.

This clonotype was counted at least ten times. This chain uses TRBV24-1 with TRBJ1-2; D not certain. CDR1 KGHDR and CDR2 SFDVKD come from the germline V gene. This CDR3 is built from 14 residues. Trimming shortened V by 3 bases and J by 4 bases, and 11 bases separated the two germline ends. CDR3 region: CATSDRRRVYGYTF. The CDR3 DNA reads as TGTGCCACCAGTGATAGGAGACGTGTCTATGGCTACACCTTC.

This clonotype was observed at least ten times. The chain joins TRBV27 to TRBJ2-5, with D perhaps TRBD1 (7 bases). The CDR3 totals 14 residues. Trimming removed 0 bases from V and 5 bases from J, with 10 bases in between. Per the germline V gene, CDR1 is MNHEY and CDR2 is SMNVEV (reference sequence). The CDR3 loop is CASSLSGGQETQYF. DNA for the CDR3: TGTGCCAGCAGTTTATCGGGGGGACAGGAGACCCAGTACTTC.

This clonotype was seen many times. The chain carries TRBV14 and TRBJ2-3; 10 positions agree with TRBD2. The junction had 8 bases not matched to a gene; V was cut back by 4 bases and J by 4 bases. This CDR3 is 16 amino acids long. CDR1 is SGHDN and CDR2 is FVKESK in the germline V gene. Here the CDR3 reads CASSPPASGSADTQYF. CDR3 DNA: TGTGCCAGCAGCCCCCCGGCTAGCGGGAGCGCAGATACGCAGTATTTT.

In its sample, this clonotype was seen many times. The V and J genes are TRBV10-3 and TRBJ2-3; D unresolved. V gave up 5 bases and J gave up 3 bases, with 18 bases separating them. Germline CDR1 ENHRY, CDR2 SYGVKD. This CDR3 is 16 amino acids long. The CDR3 DNA reads as TGTGCCATCAGTTCCGGTGGTCGCGCAATAACAGATACGCAGTATTTT. It is translated as CAISSGGRAITDTQYF.

This clonotype was detected ten times or more. The V and J genes are TRBV5-1 and TRBJ2-2, with TRBD2 identical over 7 bases. Germline lookup yields CDR1 SGHRS and CDR2 YFSETQ. Trimming cost V 0 bases and J 5 bases; bases outside gene matches: 7. CDR3 length: 16 residues. The CDR3: CASSLVRGIETGELFF. Here the CDR3 DNA reads TGCGCCAGCAGCTTGGTGCGGGGGATTGAGACCGGGGAGCTGTTTTTT.

The sample holds many counts of this clonotype. The chain carries TRBV12-3 or TRBV12-4 and TRBJ2-5; maybe TRBD2 (6 bases). The V gene lost 6 bases and the J gene lost 6 bases, with 11 bases spanning the gap. The CDR3 has 12 amino acids. The CDR3, as DNA: TGTGCCAGCAGCCCTCGGGGGAAGACCCAGTACTTC. It translates to CASSPRGKTQYF.

This clonotype was detected ten times or more. This chain uses TRBV24-1 with TRBJ2-2; 7 bases line up with TRBD1. With V trimmed by 7 bases and J by 0 bases, 4 bases remained unmatched. There are 15 residues in the CDR3. Germline V lookup: CDR1 KGHDR, CDR2 SFDVKD. The CDR3 is CATSRQGANTGELFF. The CDR3 nucleotides read TGTGCCACCAGCAGACAGGGCGCGAACACCGGGGAGCTGTTTTTT.

This clonotype was seen ten or more times. The chain carries TRBV7-9 and TRBJ1-1; weak D call: TRBD1 (5 bases). Per germline, CDR1 SEHNR and CDR2 FQNEAQ (reference sequence). V lost 5 bases to trimming and J lost 9 bases, with 13 bases between them. This CDR3 has 12 residues. The CDR3 is CASSATGTKAFF. As DNA, the CDR3 is TGTGCCAGCAGCGCAACCGGGACCAAAGCTTTCTTT. The complete variable domain, with remaining parts taken from reference TRBV7-9 and TRBJ1-1, reads DTGVSQNPRHKITKRGQNVTFRCDPISEHNRLYWYRQTLGQGPEFLTYFQNEAQLEKSRLLSDRFSAERPKGSFSTLEIQRTEQGDSAMYLCASSATGTKAFFGQGTRLTVV.

This clonotype was detected many times. The chain recombines TRBV5-1 with TRBJ2-2; 7 bases are shared with TRBD1. CDR1 and CDR2 from the germline V gene are SGHRS and YFSETQ. V dropped 2 bases and J dropped 1; count of bases not matched to a gene: 5. The CDR3 sequence is 16 residues long. The CDR3 region is CASSFTGTVNTGELFF. CDR3 nucleotide sequence: TGCGCCAGCAGCTTCACCGGGACAGTGAACACCGGGGAGCTGTTTTTT.

Regarding this clonotype: A read error may be the cause here, since a much bigger clone is one base away. This chain links TRBV13 with TRBJ1-4; 7 nucleotides align to TRBD1. The CDR3 loop spans 13 amino acids. Germline lookup yields CDR1 PRHDT and CDR2 FYEKMQ (reference sequence). V was clipped by 3 bases and J by 7 bases; unmatched bases: 2. The DNA for the CDR3 is TGTGCCAGCAGCTTGACAGGGAGTGAAAAACTGTTTTTT. Translation: CASSLTGSEKLFF.

The chain couples TRBV6-1 to TRBJ2-1; the match to TRBD2 covers 8 bases. Trimming cost V 7 bases and J 10 bases; bases outside gene matches: 3. The germline V gene encodes CDR1 MNHNS and CDR2 SASEGT. The CDR3 extends over 11 amino acids. In DNA, the CDR3 is TGTGCCAGCAATTTAGCGGGAGAGCAGTTCTTC. Translating gives CASNLAGEQFF.

This clonotype has at least ten counts. The rearrangement uses TRBV5-1 and TRBJ2-7, with TRBD1 identical over 8 bases. With 0 bases clipped from V and 0 bases from J, the junction kept 8 bases outside the gene matches. This CDR3 has 17 amino acids. The germline V gene encodes CDR1 SGHRS and CDR2 YFSETQ. The CDR3 loop is CASSLEIRGLGSYEQYF. The CDR3 nucleotides are TGCGCCAGCAGCTTGGAAATCAGGGGGCTAGGCTCCTACGAGCAGTACTTC.

This clonotype was seen at least ten times. V gene TRBV5-6 combines with J gene TRBJ2-3; 8 bases line up with TRBD1. Trimming at V came to 4 bases and at J to 1 base, leaving 5 bases not matched to a gene. This CDR3 region has 15 residues. Germline assignment: CDR1 SGHDT and CDR2 YYEEEE. The DNA of the CDR3 is TGTGCCAGCAGCGTCCGGGACAGGCGCACAGATACGCAGTATTTT. Protein product: CASSVRDRRTDTQYF.

As regards this clonotype: A much bigger clone sits one base away, suggesting this may be a read error. The chain recombines TRBV20-1 with TRBJ2-7; the match to TRBD1 covers 9 bases. This CDR3 spans 15 amino acids. CDR1 is DFQATT and CDR2 is SNEGSKA in the germline V gene (reference sequence). The CDR3 spells CSARAIGTGTYEQSF. CDR3 bases: TGCAGTGCTAGAGCGATCGGGACAGGGACCTACGAGCAGTCCTTC.

In the case of this clonotype: This may stem from a read error, because a much larger clone lies one nucleotide away. The rearrangement uses TRBV12-3 or TRBV12-4 and TRBJ2-7, with TRBD2 matching 7 bases. After removal of 2 bases from V and 5 bases from J, the junction contained 6 bases not matched to a gene. The CDR3 contains 14 residues. CDR3 DNA: TGTGCCAGCAGTTTATGTGCGGGAGCCAACGAGCAGTACTTC. It codes for CASSLCAGANEQYF.

This clonotype was detected ten times or more. The V and J genes are TRBV7-6 and TRBJ2-1; the D gene is possibly TRBD1 (5 bases). CDR3 length equals 14 residues. The germline V and J ends were trimmed by 3 bases and 5 bases, with 11 bases remaining between them. Germline CDR1 and CDR2: SGHVS and FNYEAQ. The CDR3 bases are TGTGCCAGCAGCTTCGTAAAGGGGCACAATGAGCAGTTCTTC. Residues: CASSFVKGHNEQFF.

The J gene is TRBJ1-2, the V gene TRBV7-9, with 10 bases matching TRBD1. This CDR3 is built from 16 residues. V trimming: 5 bases; J trimming: 5 bases; junction bases outside the gene matches: 11. CDR1 and CDR2 (germline): SEHNR, FQNEAQ (reference sequence). CDR3 residues: CASSPDRGRPGYGYTF. The CDR3 region has the DNA TGTGCCAGCAGCCCCGACAGGGGGCGCCCCGGGTATGGCTACACCTTC.

This chain's CDR3 is CARSTGSSYEQYF. The CDR3 DNA reads TGTGCCAGATCGACAGGGAGCTCCTACGAGCAGTACTTC. The V and J genes are TRBV10-3 and TRBJ2-7; 7 bases align to TRBD1. This CDR3 region has 13 residues. Germline-derived CDR1 and CDR2 are ENHRY and SYGVKD. The junction had 6 bases not matched to a gene; V was cut back by 10 bases and J by 0 bases.

The V call is TRBV3-1, the J call TRBJ2-1; TRBD2 agrees at 15 bases. The germline CDR1 and CDR2 sequences are LGHDT and YNNKEL (reference sequence). V gave up 8 bases and J gave up 6 bases; unmatched junction bases: 11. The CDR3 loop spans 17 amino acids. The CDR3 sequence is CASCPPKGLAGGNEQFF. The CDR3 nucleotides read TGTGCCAGCTGCCCCCCGAAGGGACTAGCGGGAGGCAATGAGCAGTTCTTC.

This clonotype showed up just a few times. The chain is built from TRBV19 and TRBJ2-1; D possibly corresponds to TRBD1 (6 bases). Per germline, CDR1 LNHDA and CDR2 SQIVND (reference sequence). This CDR3 contains 14 residues. Trimming stripped 4 bases from V and 6 bases from J, with 13 bases between. The CDR3 sequence is CASSTPGTFNEQFF. As DNA, the CDR3 is TGTGCCAGTAGTACCCCCGGGACATTCAATGAGCAGTTCTTC. Full variable domain (remainder filled in from reference TRBV19 and TRBJ2-1): DGGITQSPKYLFRKEGQNVTLSCEQNLNHDAMYWYRQDPGQGLRLIYYSQIVNDFQKGDIAEGYSVSREKKESFPLTVTSAQKNPTAFYLCASSTPGTFNEQFFGPGTRLTVL.

This clonotype occurred many times. Here the CDR3 DNA reads TGCAGTGCCCCATCCTACTACGAGCAGTACTTC. Its translation is CSAPSYYEQYF. The rearrangement links TRBV20-1 to TRBJ2-7; D is unresolved. This CDR3 region has 11 residues. Germline CDR1 reads DFQATT; CDR2 reads SNEGSKA (reference sequence). The V and J ends lost 6 bases and 3 bases respectively, with 9 bases between them.

On this clonotype: Being one base from a much bigger clone, this may be a read error. The gene calls are TRBV7-2 and TRBJ2-1; TRBD1 or TRBD2 may be the D gene (5 bases each). Trimming removed 3 bases from V and 8 bases from J, with 14 bases in between. The CDR3 contains 14 residues. Germline V CDR1 and CDR2: SGHTA, FQGNSA. CDR3 sequence: CASSFGDAGYEQFF. CDR3 bases: TGTGCCAGCAGCTTCGGGGACGCAGGCTATGAGCAGTTCTTC. The entire variable domain, with the rest obtained from reference TRBV7-2 and TRBJ2-1, is as follows: GAGVSQSPSNKVTEKGKDVELRCDPISGHTALYWYRQSLGQGLEFLIYFQGNSAPDKSGLPSDRFSAERTGGSVSTLTIQRTQQEDSAVYLCASSFGDAGYEQFFGPGTRLTVL.

This clonotype was observed many times. V is TRBV7-3 and J is TRBJ2-3; D is undetermined. Germline CDR1 is SGHTA and CDR2 is FQGTGA. This CDR3 comprises 15 residues. V lost 1 base and J 2 bases, leaving 10 bases between the germline ends. The CDR3 nucleotides read TGTGCCAGCAGCTTAATGGGTCTGATCACAGATACGCAGTATTTT. Its translation is CASSLMGLITDTQYF.

This clonotype was detected many times. J is TRBJ2-7 and V is TRBV5-1; D not resolved. The CDR3 contains 17 residues. V gave up 0 bases and J gave up 1 base, with 17 bases separating them. Germline-derived CDR1 and CDR2 are SGHRS and YFSETQ. The CDR3 protein is CASSLGPPVADSYEQYF. For the CDR3, the DNA is TGCGCCAGCAGCTTGGGCCCCCCGGTGGCAGATTCCTACGAGCAGTACTTC.

In its sample, this clonotype was seen many times. The chain links TRBV15 to TRBJ2-2, with D unresolved. The CDR3 length is 14 residues. Trimming left V 0 bases short and J 9 bases short, with 11 bases between. Germline V gene sequence: CDR1 LNHNV, CDR2 YYDKDF (reference sequence). The CDR3 nucleotides are TGTGCCACCAGCAGAGATCGGGTGGGAAGGGAGCTGTTTTTT. This encodes CATSRDRVGRELFF.

This clonotype has at least ten counts. DNA for the CDR3: TGTGCCAGCCCGAAAGAGGGGCGAAACTATGGCTACACCTTC. This codes for CASPKEGRNYGYTF. V is TRBV2 and J is TRBJ1-2, with D possibly matching TRBD1 (5 bases). The CDR3 is 14 residues long. The germline V gene encodes CDR1 SNHLY and CDR2 FYNNEI. The ends were cut back, 8 bases at V and 2 bases at J, with 15 bases in the middle.

This clonotype was found many times. The J gene is TRBJ2-3, the V gene TRBV7-3, with TRBD2 matching 13 bases. CDR3 length: 19 amino acids. Germline V gene data show CDR1 as SGHTA and CDR2 as FQGTGA. With V trimmed by 5 bases and J by 0 bases, 11 bases remained unmatched. CDR3 sequence: CASSPRGTSGIASTDTQYF. CDR3 DNA sequence: TGTGCCAGCAGCCCACGTGGGACTAGCGGGATAGCTAGCACAGATACGCAGTATTTT. The full variable domain, rest sourced from reference TRBV7-3 and TRBJ2-3, is GAGVSQTPSNKVTEKGKYVELRCDPISGHTALYWYRQSLGQGPEFLIYFQGTGAADDSGLPNDRFFAVRPEGSVSTLKIQRTERGDSAVYLCASSPRGTSGIASTDTQYFGPGTRLTVL.

This clonotype was counted ten times or more. This chain joins TRBV30 and TRBJ2-7; 8 bases match TRBD1. This CDR3 spans 16 amino acids. Germline V gene sequence: CDR1 GTSNPN, CDR2 SVGIG (reference sequence). The junction had 10 bases not matched to a gene; V was cut back by 0 bases and J by 3 bases. The CDR3 spells CAWSVPWTGTVYEQYF. Here the CDR3 DNA reads TGTGCCTGGAGTGTACCCTGGACAGGGACGGTCTACGAGCAGTACTTC.

This clonotype was picked up many times. The chain links TRBV18 to TRBJ2-7, with D possibly being TRBD1 (6 bases). The CDR3 has 15 residues. From germline, CDR1 is KGHSH and CDR2 LQKENI. Trimming left V 6 bases short and J 6 bases short, with 21 bases between. This CDR3 is CASSATGDIRGEQYF. The CDR3 bases are TGTGCCAGCTCGGCAACCGGGGACATACGGGGCGAGCAGTACTTC. Together with reference TRBV18 and TRBJ2-7, the CDR3 gives the full variable domain: NAGVMQNPRHLVRRRGQEARLRCSPMKGHSHVYWYRQLPEEGLKFMVYLQKENIIDESGMPKERFSAEFPKEGPSILRIQQVVRGDSAAYFCASSATGDIRGEQYFGPGTRLTVT.